This TCR beta chain was identified during a study of OX40 agonist ivuxolimab in advanced cancers. In the study overall: Patients were given ivuxolimab, an antibody that agonizes OX40 (CD134). Findings and caveats of the study: Low normalized T-cell clonal expansion was additionally recorded for some nonresponders. More expanded clones were found, on average, in CD8+ than in CD4+ T cells.

Per the germline V gene, CDR1 is MNHEY and CDR2 is SMNVEV (reference sequence). The V and J ends lost 6 bases and 16 bases, in that order; junction bases with no gene match: 17. This CDR3 spans 14 amino acids. About this clone itself: Its specificity is not known.

Here immunoSEQ multiplex PCR was the method, and the copy in TCRdb shows in-frame clones only, minus some. The data contain approximately 91,000 clones, 87% of them singletons. The receptor was derived from an adult with an advanced solid tumor such as melanoma, head and neck, liver or kidney cancer. The chain employs TRBV27 and TRBJ1-4, with 7 nucleotides matching TRBD1. Sequenced material: CD4+ or CD8+ T cells sorted from blood, taken in a trial of the OX40 agonist ivuxolimab. CDR3 in DNA: TGTGCCAGCAGAACGACCACTTCAGGGGGACTCACGTTTTTT. Translation gives CASRTTTSGGLTFF.